This T cell receptor beta chain was recovered during a study of blood T cell repertoires in COVID-19. At the level of the study: Both acute and convalescent COVID-19 samples were obtained from the United States, Italy and Spain. Sample material is recorded as cDNA or gDNA derived from T cells, B-cell-depleted T cells, or PBMCs.

The table lists this clone with a count of one. As originally analysed: Estimation of nucleated cell counts was performed using reference gene primer amplification. Data came from immunoSEQ multiplex PCR; TCRdb stores just in-frame clones and leaves some out. From that table come the V and J calls and clone size; the DNA was used to work out D and trimming. The sample lists 65,000 to 75,000 clones; 65% to 90% were seen once. Sample: peripheral blood. The receptor was derived from a man older than 75 with acute or convalescent COVID-19.

DNA of the CDR3: TGTGCCAGCAGCTTAGCCGGGGAAAAGAACACTGAAGCTTTCTTT. Translating it yields CASSLAGEKNTEAFF. V and J are TRBV11-2 and TRBJ1-1, with no clear D. V shed 1 base and J shed 1 base, with 10 bases lying between them. Germline assignment: CDR1 SGHAT and CDR2 FQNNGV. This CDR3 spans 15 amino acids.